The next 9 T cell receptor beta chains were all read from a single sample in a study of identical twins. TCRdb reprocessed the 5' RACE reads with MiXCR, giving one entry per CDR3 protein. Of under 250,000 distinct CDR3 sequences listed, around 8% are singletons. A further study also used this sample, focusing on yellow fever vaccine responses in identical twins.

The sequencing input was memory (CD45RO+) T cells sorted from blood. These receptors all come from a woman aged 18-29 years in good health.

The chain links TRBV2 to TRBJ2-7, with unresolved D. Germline loops: CDR1 SNHLY, CDR2 FYNNEI. The CDR3 runs 12 residues. The germline V and J ends were trimmed by 3 bases and 4 bases, with 7 bases remaining between them. CDR3 residues: CASSEFLYEQYF. The DNA for the CDR3 is TGTGCCAGCAGTGAGTTTCTTTACGAGCAGTACTTC.

This clonotype was counted only a few times. The chain combines TRBV12-3 or TRBV12-4 with TRBJ2-7; D remains ambiguous. The CDR3 length is 13 residues. The germline V and J ends were trimmed by 2 bases and 5 bases, with 10 bases remaining between them. CDR3 in amino acids: CASSLQERHEQYF. Here the CDR3 DNA reads TGTGCCAGCAGTTTACAGGAGCGACACGAGCAGTACTTC.

In this sample, this clonotype turned up many times. The J gene is TRBJ2-7, the V gene TRBV6-1; 8 bases are shared with TRBD2. Losses at the gene ends were 6 bases for V and 5 bases for J; bases not matched to a gene: 12. The germline V gene encodes CDR1 MNHNS and CDR2 SASEGT. The CDR3 has 15 residues. CDR3 amino acids: CASRTPGGADHEQYF. Written as DNA, the CDR3 is TGTGCCAGCAGAACCCCCGGGGGGGCGGACCACGAGCAGTACTTC.

V is TRBV29-1 and J is TRBJ1-3, with D perhaps TRBD1 (5 bases). Per the germline V gene, CDR1 is SQVTM and CDR2 is ANQGSEA. V lost 8 bases, J lost 13 bases, and 18 bases lay in between. The CDR3 loop spans 11 amino acids. The CDR3 reads CSITGGSGIYF. In DNA, the CDR3 is TGCAGCATTACAGGAGGTTCGGGGATATATTTT.

This clonotype was detected many times. This sequence joins TRBV29-1 and TRBJ1-2, with D perhaps matching TRBD1 (6 bases). From germline, CDR1 is SQVTM and CDR2 ANQGSEA. The CDR3 covers 11 residues. The CDR3: CSVGAGYGYTF. The CDR3 DNA reads TGCAGTGTGGGGGCTGGGTATGGCTACACCTTC.

This clonotype has at least ten counts. The chain joins TRBV7-2 to TRBJ2-3; unclear D gene. The length of the CDR3 is 14 residues. In germline, CDR1 is SGHTA, CDR2 FQGNSA. Deletions cut 5 bases from V and 1 base from J, with 10 bases between. Here the CDR3 DNA reads TGTGCCAGCAGCGACCGGTGGCGCACAGATACGCAGTATTTT. Encoded protein: CASSDRWRTDTQYF.

This chain uses TRBV3-1 with TRBJ2-7; 7 nucleotides match TRBD2. CDR1 is LGHDT, CDR2 YNNKEL, per germline (reference sequence). This CDR3 comprises 15 residues. V was pared by 1 base and J by 2 bases, with 5 bases of the junction left unmatched. The CDR3 protein is CASSQVSSGAYEQYF. DNA of the CDR3: TGTGCCAGCAGCCAAGTGTCTAGCGGCGCCTACGAGCAGTACTTC.

The chain is built from TRBV29-1 and TRBJ2-7, with 7 bases aligning to TRBD2. The germline CDR1 and CDR2 sequences are SQVTM and ANQGSEA. The CDR3 length is 16 residues. Trimming cost V 4 bases and J 7 bases; bases outside gene matches: 19. The CDR3, as DNA: TGCAGCGTTGTTACGTTCCCGGGGGGTCCCTCTAGGGAGCAGTACTTC. Protein product: CSVVTFPGGPSREQYF.

This clonotype was seen a handful of times. The V gene is TRBV6-5, the J gene TRBJ2-2, with D perhaps TRBD1 or TRBD2 (7 bases each). CDR3 length: 17 amino acids. V lost 4 bases and J 4 bases, leaving 19 bases between the germline ends. Looked up from germline, CDR1 is MNHEY and CDR2 is SVGAGI. CDR3 sequence (DNA): TGTGCCAGCAGTTCAGGACAGGCCCGCGGGGGCACCGGGGAGCTGTTTTTT. This sequence encodes CASSSGQARGGTGELFF.